The 28 T cell receptor beta chains presented below share a single source sample, sequenced in a study of OX40 agonist ivuxolimab in advanced cancers. Clones were read by immunoSEQ multiplex PCR, and TCRdb kept only the in-frame ones, dropping some. The table records about 16,000 clones, about nine tenths of them present only once. The specimen comprised CD4+ or CD8+ T cells sorted from blood, sampled in a trial of the OX40 agonist ivuxolimab. These receptors came from an adult with an advanced solid tumor such as melanoma, head and neck, liver or kidney cancer.

The chain carries TRBV27 and TRBJ1-5; 7 nucleotides match TRBD1. The CDR3 is made up of 15 amino acids. The V gene's germline CDR1 is MNHEY and CDR2 SMNVEV (reference sequence). V lost 2 bases and J lost 1; bases outside the gene matches: 2. The CDR3 spells CASSLTTGSNQPQHF. CDR3 in DNA: TGTGCCAGCAGTTTAACGACAGGGAGCAATCAGCCCCAGCATTTT.

This chain joins TRBV4-3 and TRBJ2-7, with D unresolved. Germline CDR1 LGHNA, CDR2 YSLEER. Trimming took 2 bases from V and 4 from J, leaving 15 bases between them. CDR3 length: 15 residues. The CDR3 nucleotides read TGCGCCAGCAGCCAATTCGATATCCCAGAGTACGAGCAGTACTTC. Amino acids: CASSQFDIPEYEQYF.

This clone was detected once. V gene TRBV6-6 combines with J gene TRBJ2-7; D possibly corresponds to TRBD2 (5 bases). This CDR3 region has 12 residues. Germline values: CDR1 MNHNY, CDR2 SVGAGI (reference sequence). The V and J ends lost 6 bases and 4 bases respectively, with 10 bases between them. The chain's CDR3 is CASRSLGYEQYF. CDR3 DNA: TGTGCCAGCAGGTCACTAGGGTACGAGCAGTACTTC.

This chain connects TRBV14 to TRBJ2-3; D may be TRBD1 or TRBD2 (5 bases each). Germline V gives CDR1 SGHDN, CDR2 FVKESK. CDR3 size: 14 residues. Trimming removed 8 bases from V and 2 bases from J, with 14 bases in between. The CDR3 DNA sequence: TGTGCCAGCGGGACGGGGCTCTACACAGATACGCAGTATTTT. Protein: CASGTGLYTDTQYF.

The chain combines TRBV11-2 with TRBJ2-1; TRBD2 matches at 13 bases. With 6 bases clipped from V and 9 bases from J, the junction kept 11 bases outside the gene matches. The CDR3 length is 16 residues. The germline CDR1 and CDR2 sequences are SGHAT and FQNNGV. CDR3 amino acids: CASSTGTSGIESEQFF. CDR3 in DNA: TGTGCCAGCAGTACCGGGACTAGCGGGATAGAAAGTGAGCAGTTCTTC.

This chain joins TRBV6-6 and TRBJ2-1; a weak D match, TRBD2 (7 bases). This CDR3 has 15 amino acids. The germline CDR1 and CDR2 sequences are MNHNY and SVGAGI (reference sequence). Trimming removed 7 bases from V and 0 bases from J, with 13 bases in between. The DNA for the CDR3 is TGTGCCAGCACTAAGGGGGGGAGCTCCTACAATGAGCAGTTCTTC. This gives the protein CASTKGGSSYNEQFF.

The chain recombines TRBV6-5 with TRBJ1-2; TRBD1 agrees at 9 bases. The CDR3 totals 15 residues. Germline CDR1 MNHEY, CDR2 SVGAGI. J was trimmed by 6 bases and V by 6 bases; bases with no gene match: 11. The CDR3, as DNA: TGTGCCAGCAGACGAACCGGGACAGGGATTCATGGCTACACCTTC. Its protein product is CASRRTGTGIHGYTF.

The chain carries TRBV9 and TRBJ2-5; possibly TRBD2 for D (5 bases). With 4 bases removed from V and 5 bases from J, the gap between germline ends came to 15 bases. The CDR3 length is 14 residues. Looked up from germline, CDR1 is SGDLS and CDR2 is YYNGEE. The CDR3 loop reads CASSFGEGPETQYF. Here the CDR3 DNA reads TGTGCCAGCAGCTTTGGTGAGGGCCCGGAGACCCAGTACTTC.

V and J are TRBV12-5 and TRBJ2-2; no clear D gene. In germline, CDR1 is LGHNT, CDR2 FRNRAP. The V end was cut by 0 bases, the J end by 0 bases, with 14 bases between. The CDR3 is 18 residues long. The CDR3: CASGLVLEDSANTGELFF. The CDR3 bases are TGTGCTAGTGGTTTGGTATTAGAAGACTCCGCGAACACCGGGGAGCTGTTTTTT.

The rearrangement links TRBV2 to TRBJ2-7; the match to TRBD2 covers 7 bases. This CDR3 is 16 amino acids long. Trimming removed 3 bases from V and 2 bases from J; junction bases left unmatched: 10. Germline V gene data show CDR1 as SNHLY and CDR2 as FYNNEI. The CDR3 sequence: CASSDVGGGPTYEQYF. The CDR3 nucleotides are TGTGCCAGCAGTGATGTAGGCGGGGGACCCACCTACGAGCAGTACTTC.

The chain joins TRBV5-5 to TRBJ1-3; unclear D gene. V lost 0 bases and J 2 bases, leaving 9 bases between the germline ends. The CDR3 spans 15 residues. Germline V gene lookup returns CDR1 SGHKS and CDR2 YYEKEE (reference sequence). The CDR3 loop is CASSLGGGTGNTIYF. The DNA of the CDR3 is TGTGCCAGCAGCTTGGGAGGAGGGACTGGAAACACCATATATTTT.

The chain employs TRBV2 and TRBJ2-3; 12 bases line up with TRBD2. The length of the CDR3 is 15 residues. Trimming cost V 6 bases and J 5 bases; bases outside gene matches: 6. CDR1 is SNHLY and CDR2 is FYNNEI in the germline V gene. CDR3 coding DNA: TGTGCCAGCAGCCTGACTAGCGGGAGTCTAGATACGCAGTATTTT. Its translation is CASSLTSGSLDTQYF.

The chain uses TRBV6-5 and TRBJ2-1; 12 bases are shared with TRBD2. Germline CDR1 and CDR2: MNHEY and SVGAGI. The length of the CDR3 is 15 residues. The trim removed 5 bases at V and 8 bases at J, leaving 7 bases unmatched. The CDR3 sequence: CASSKTSGSFDEQFF. In DNA form, the CDR3 reads TGTGCCAGCAGTAAGACTAGCGGGAGTTTCGATGAGCAGTTCTTC.

The chain combines TRBV2 with TRBJ2-7; D tentatively fits TRBD1 or TRBD2 (5 bases each). The V gene's germline CDR1 is SNHLY and CDR2 FYNNEI. This CDR3 has 14 residues. Trimming pared 3 bases from V and 3 bases from J, leaving 12 bases between. CDR3 sequence reads: CASSDFGTIYEQYF. The DNA of the CDR3 is TGTGCCAGCAGTGATTTCGGGACCATCTACGAGCAGTACTTC.

The chain is built from TRBV19 and TRBJ2-3, with unresolved D. Germline assignment: CDR1 LNHDA and CDR2 SQIVND (reference sequence). Between the trimmed V and J ends, which lost 3 bases and 0 bases, there was a span of 10 bases. This CDR3 spans 15 amino acids. The CDR3 loop is CASSIGYRSTDTQYF. CDR3 nucleotides: TGTGCCAGTAGTATTGGGTATCGGAGCACAGATACGCAGTATTTT.

The gene calls are TRBV7-9 and TRBJ2-1; TRBD2 agrees at 13 bases. The germline gives CDR1 SEHNR, CDR2 FQNEAQ (reference sequence). V trimming: 5 bases; J trimming: 8 bases; junction bases outside the gene matches: 6. The CDR3 length is 15 residues. In DNA form, the CDR3 reads TGTGCCAGCAGCAGACTAGCGGGAGGTGGCCATGAGCAGTTCTTC. Its translation is CASSRLAGGGHEQFF.

The J gene is TRBJ2-1, the V gene TRBV14; D might be TRBD2 (6 bases). V was trimmed by 2 bases and J by 3 bases, leaving 11 bases between them. The CDR3 covers 15 residues. Looked up from germline, CDR1 is SGHDN and CDR2 is FVKESK. CDR3 region: CASSQIGSIYNEQFF. The CDR3 DNA is TGTGCCAGCAGCCAAATCGGGAGTATCTACAATGAGCAGTTCTTC.

J is TRBJ2-7 and V is TRBV5-1; TRBD2 matches at 9 bases. This CDR3 has 17 amino acids. Germline V gene data show CDR1 as SGHRS and CDR2 as YFSETQ. The V segment lost 4 bases and the J segment 4 bases; nucleotides outside the gene matches: 15. The DNA of the CDR3 is TGCGCCAGCAGCCCCCCCAAGGTCGGCGGGAGGGGGTACGAGCAGTACTTC. Its translation is CASSPPKVGGRGYEQYF.

The chain combines TRBV4-3 with TRBJ2-3; TRBD1 might be the D (5 bases). V lost 3 bases and J lost 0, with 10 bases in between. CDR3 length: 15 residues. Germline CDR1 is LGHNA and CDR2 is YSLEER. The CDR3 sequence: CASSQDTPSTDTQYF. As DNA, the CDR3 is TGCGCCAGCAGCCAGGACACACCTAGCACAGATACGCAGTATTTT.

The rearrangement joins TRBV19 to TRBJ2-3; 8 bases line up with TRBD2. The CDR3 length is 15 residues. V shed 1 base and J 1 base; nucleotides not matched to a gene: 1. The germline gives CDR1 LNHDA, CDR2 SQIVND (reference sequence). CDR3 amino acids: CASSIAGGGTDTQYF. The CDR3 DNA reads as TGTGCCAGTAGTATAGCGGGAGGGGGCACAGATACGCAGTATTTT.

This rearrangement joins TRBV7-9 to TRBJ2-1, with TRBD2 matching 13 bases. Germline V gene lookup returns CDR1 SEHNR and CDR2 FQNEAQ (reference sequence). V lost 1 base to trimming and J lost 8 bases; unmatched junction nucleotides: 2. The CDR3 length is 15 residues. This CDR3 is CASSLGTSGRDEQFF. The CDR3 DNA follows: TGTGCCAGCAGCTTAGGGACTAGCGGGAGAGATGAGCAGTTCTTC.

The chain combines TRBV29-1 with TRBJ2-7; perhaps TRBD1 as D (6 bases). The V end was cut by 5 bases, the J end by 0 bases, with 17 bases between. CDR1 is SQVTM and CDR2 is ANQGSEA in the germline V gene. The CDR3 runs 15 residues. The CDR3 sequence: CSVPIGGRTSYEQYF. The DNA of the CDR3 is TGCAGCGTTCCTATTGGGGGCAGAACCTCCTACGAGCAGTACTTC.

The genes are TRBV6-6 and TRBJ1-2, with unresolved D. Trimming stripped 3 bases from V and 4 bases from J, with 12 bases between. This CDR3 spans 14 amino acids. CDR1 MNHNY and CDR2 SVGAGI come from the germline V gene (reference sequence). The CDR3 region has the DNA TGTGCCAGCAGTTATCTACCAGAGACCTATGGCTACACCTTC. It translates to CASSYLPETYGYTF.

This clone was counted a single time. The chain couples TRBV18 to TRBJ2-3; 9 bases are a match to TRBD1. CDR1 is KGHSH, CDR2 LQKENI, per germline. This CDR3 has 16 residues. The ends lost 3 bases at V and 1 base at J; junction bases unmatched: 5. Here the CDR3 DNA reads TGTGCCAGCTCACCGACAGGGGGTGGGCGCACAGATACGCAGTATTTT. The encoded protein is CASSPTGGGRTDTQYF.

The DNA for the CDR3 is TGTGCCTGGGAGGCCTTGGACCTCTCTGGAAACACCATATATTTT. The encoded protein is CAWEALDLSGNTIYF. J is TRBJ1-3 and V is TRBV30; no clear D gene. Trimming removed 5 bases from V and 0 bases from J, with 14 bases in between. CDR1 is GTSNPN and CDR2 is SVGIG in the germline V gene (reference sequence). This CDR3 has 15 residues.

The chain couples TRBV6-5 to TRBJ1-2, with unresolved D. Per germline, CDR1 MNHEY and CDR2 SVGAGI. The CDR3 is 13 amino acids. Trimming removed 4 bases at V and 1 base at J, with 7 bases between. The CDR3 loop is CASSSGLNYGYTF. CDR3 coding DNA: TGTGCCAGCAGTTCAGGCCTTAACTATGGCTACACCTTC.

The chain has TRBV25-1 and TRBJ2-3; tentatively, D is TRBD2 (7 bases). Germline loops: CDR1 MGHDK, CDR2 SYGVNS. Trimming took off 8 bases at V and 6 bases at J, with 24 bases between the two ends. This CDR3 has 16 amino acids. The CDR3 coding sequence is TGTGCCAGCCGTAACCGTCTAGCGGAAGGGGGGGATACGCAGTATTTT. As protein: CASRNRLAEGGDTQYF.

This clone was counted a single time. The chain combines TRBV11-2 with TRBJ2-7; D could derive from TRBD1 or TRBD2 (6 bases each). The CDR3 loop spans 12 amino acids. The germline gives CDR1 SGHAT, CDR2 FQNNGV. The CDR3 loop is CAVGGLSYEQYF. In DNA form, the CDR3 reads TGTGCTGTCGGGGGCCTCTCCTACGAGCAGTACTTC.